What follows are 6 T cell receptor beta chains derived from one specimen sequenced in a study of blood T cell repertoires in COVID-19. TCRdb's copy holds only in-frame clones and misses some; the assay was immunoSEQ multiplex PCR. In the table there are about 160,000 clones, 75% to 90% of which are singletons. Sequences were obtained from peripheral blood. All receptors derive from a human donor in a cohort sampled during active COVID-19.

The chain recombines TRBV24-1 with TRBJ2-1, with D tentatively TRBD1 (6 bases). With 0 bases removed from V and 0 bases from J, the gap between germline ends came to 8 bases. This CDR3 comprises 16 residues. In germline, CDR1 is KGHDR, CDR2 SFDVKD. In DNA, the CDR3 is TGTGCCACCAGTGATTTGAGGGGGAGCTCCTACAATGAGCAGTTCTTC. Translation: CATSDLRGSSYNEQFF.

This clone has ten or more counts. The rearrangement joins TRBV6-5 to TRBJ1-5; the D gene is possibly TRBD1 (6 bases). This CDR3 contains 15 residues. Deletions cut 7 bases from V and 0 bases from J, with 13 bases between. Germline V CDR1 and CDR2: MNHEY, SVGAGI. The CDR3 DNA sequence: TGTGCCAGCAACATAGACAGGCCTAGCAATCAGCCCCAGCATTTT. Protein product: CASNIDRPSNQPQHF.

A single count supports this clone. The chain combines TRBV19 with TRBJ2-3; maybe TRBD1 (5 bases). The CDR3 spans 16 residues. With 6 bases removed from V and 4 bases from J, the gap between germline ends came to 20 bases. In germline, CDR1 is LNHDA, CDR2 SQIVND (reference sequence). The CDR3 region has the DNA TGTGCCAGTAGCAGGGATACACAAATCCCCGCAGATACGCAGTATTTT. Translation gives CASSRDTQIPADTQYF. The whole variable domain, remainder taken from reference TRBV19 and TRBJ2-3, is DGGITQSPKYLFRKEGQNVTLSCEQNLNHDAMYWYRQDPGQGLRLIYYSQIVNDFQKGDIAEGYSVSREKKESFPLTVTSAQKNPTAFYLCASSRDTQIPADTQYFGPGTRLTVL.

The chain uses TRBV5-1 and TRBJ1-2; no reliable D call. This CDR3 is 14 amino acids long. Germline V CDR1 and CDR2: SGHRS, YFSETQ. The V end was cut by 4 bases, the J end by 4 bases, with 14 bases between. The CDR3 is CASSPLGLSYGYTF. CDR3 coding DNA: TGCGCCAGCAGCCCCCTCGGACTATCCTATGGCTACACCTTC.

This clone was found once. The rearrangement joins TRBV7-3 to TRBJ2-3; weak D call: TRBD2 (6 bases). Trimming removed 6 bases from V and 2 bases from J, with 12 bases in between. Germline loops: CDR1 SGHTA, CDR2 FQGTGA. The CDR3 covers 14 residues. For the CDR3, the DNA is TGTGCCAGCAGGCGGGGCGGACCCACAGATACGCAGTATTTT. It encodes CASRRGGPTDTQYF.

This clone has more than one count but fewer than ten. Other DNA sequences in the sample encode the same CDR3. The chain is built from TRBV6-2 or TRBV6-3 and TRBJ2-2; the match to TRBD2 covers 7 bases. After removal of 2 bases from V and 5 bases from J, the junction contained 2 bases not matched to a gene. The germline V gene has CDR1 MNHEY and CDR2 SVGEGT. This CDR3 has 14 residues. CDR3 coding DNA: TGTGCCAGCAGTTACGGGGGGGTGACCGGGGAGCTGTTTTTT. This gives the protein CASSYGGVTGELFF.